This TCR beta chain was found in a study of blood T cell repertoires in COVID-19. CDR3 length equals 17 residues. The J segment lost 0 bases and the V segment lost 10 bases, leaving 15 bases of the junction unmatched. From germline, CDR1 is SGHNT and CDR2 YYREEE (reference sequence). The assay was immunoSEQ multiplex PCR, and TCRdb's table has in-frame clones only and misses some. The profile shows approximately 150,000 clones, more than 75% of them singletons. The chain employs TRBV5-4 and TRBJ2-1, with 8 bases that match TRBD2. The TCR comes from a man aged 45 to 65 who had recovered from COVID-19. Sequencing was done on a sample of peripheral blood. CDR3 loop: CAARGASGSTSYNEQFF. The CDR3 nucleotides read TGTGCCGCTAGAGGGGCTAGCGGGTCCACCTCCTACAATGAGCAGTTCTTC.